These 9 T cell receptor beta chains share one sample of origin, sequenced in a study of cytomegalovirus exposure and HLA in healthy donors (dated by TCRdb to 2016 to 2017). The library was built by means of the immunoSEQ multiplex PCR assay. The multiplex PCR relied on a mix of 60 forward primers for TCR Vbeta segments and 13 reverse primers for TCR Jbeta segments. The table comes from immuneACCESS by way of TCRdb, which keeps in-frame sequences with V and J called. Part of the clones is missing from these tables; in studies checked, under half for an unresolved V gene and the rest for unknown reasons. The sample table lists some 140,000 clones, about four fifths of them with a count of one. The top ten clones comprise about 3% of the sample. Sequences were obtained from PBMCs. All receptors derive from a man in his thirties or forties in good health and CMV-seronegative.

There are a few counts of this clone. This chain links TRBV7-2 with TRBJ2-7, with 10 nucleotides matching TRBD1. J gave up 5 bases and V 4 bases, and 8 bases lay outside the gene matches. The CDR3 sequence is 15 residues long. Germline CDR1 SGHTA, CDR2 FQGNSA. The CDR3 bases are TGTGCCAGCAGCTCGACTTGGGACAGGGGACACGAGCAGTACTTC. Its protein product is CASSSTWDRGHEQYF.

A single count supports this clone. The chain employs TRBV29-1 and TRBJ2-7, with 7 bases that match TRBD1. With 6 bases clipped from V and 2 bases from J, the junction kept 7 bases outside the gene matches. CDR1 is SQVTM, CDR2 ANQGSEA, per germline. This CDR3 spans 13 amino acids. The DNA for the CDR3 is TGCAGCGTGCAGGGGACAGTAACCTACGAGCAGTACTTC. This sequence encodes CSVQGTVTYEQYF.

This sequence joins TRBV19 and TRBJ2-5; TRBD1 might be the D (5 bases). The CDR3 covers 14 residues. Germline CDR1 LNHDA, CDR2 SQIVND (reference sequence). The germline V and J ends were trimmed by 3 bases and 5 bases, with 13 bases remaining between them. CDR3 coding DNA: TGTGCCAGTAGTATCCAGGGTTATGTGGAGACCCAGTACTTC. It yields the protein CASSIQGYVETQYF.

About this clone: Given the absence of the conserved phenylalanine or tryptophan at the CDR3 end, a read error is likely. The DNA is omitted, as the CDR3 cannot be located on it reliably, and the CDR3 follows TCRdb's listing. V is TRBV6-4 and J is TRBJ2-7; TRBD1 is taken as the D call from the table, unchecked against the DNA. CDR1 is MRHNA and CDR2 is SNTAGT in the germline V gene. With termini counted, the CDR3 has 11 amino acids. CDR3 in amino acids: CASSRFFRDRG.

This clone was detected once. J is TRBJ2-7 and V is TRBV7-2; D is uncertain. This CDR3 spans 11 amino acids. CDR1 and CDR2 from the germline V gene are SGHTA and FQGNSA. Trimming stripped 5 bases from V and 1 base from J, with 3 bases between. The CDR3 is CASSPSYEQYF. CDR3 coding DNA: TGTGCCAGCAGCCCTTCCTACGAGCAGTACTTC.

This clone was observed a few times. The chain has TRBV10-2 and TRBJ2-1; possibly TRBD2 for D (5 bases). Germline V gene data show CDR1 as WSHSY and CDR2 as SAAADI. There are 16 residues in the CDR3. The ends were cut back, 6 bases at V and 0 bases at J, with 15 bases in the middle. Here the CDR3 reads CASSVPSGSSYNEQFF. CDR3 coding DNA: TGCGCCAGCAGCGTCCCAAGCGGATCCTCCTACAATGAGCAGTTCTTC.

This clone turned up a few times. The V call is TRBV27, the J call TRBJ2-7; 9 nucleotides align to TRBD2. Germline CDR1 MNHEY, CDR2 SMNVEV (reference sequence). V was pared by 5 bases and J by 0 bases, with 5 bases of the junction left unmatched. The CDR3 loop spans 15 amino acids. CDR3 bases: TGTGCCAGCAGTATAAGCGGGAGGTACTCCTACGAGCAGTACTTC. It codes for CASSISGRYSYEQYF.

This clone appeared a single time. V usage is TRBV9 and J usage is TRBJ2-2; D is perhaps TRBD2 (6 bases). CDR1 is SGDLS and CDR2 is YYNGEE in the germline V gene. The CDR3 runs 16 residues. The V end was cut by 0 bases, the J end by 2 bases, with 11 bases between. CDR3 bases: TGTGCCAGCAGCGTAGCGACTAGAAGAAACACCGGGGAGCTGTTTTTT. Amino acids: CASSVATRRNTGELFF.

The chain joins TRBV4-1 to TRBJ1-2, with TRBD1 as a possible D gene (5 bases). Per the germline V gene, CDR1 is MGHRA and CDR2 is YSYEKL. V dropped 3 bases and J dropped 2 bases, with 22 bases sitting between them. This CDR3 has 18 residues. The CDR3, as DNA: TGCGCCAGCAGCCAGGAACCACTCCCCGGACAAATCAACTATGGCTACACCTTC. This sequence encodes CASSQEPLPGQINYGYTF.